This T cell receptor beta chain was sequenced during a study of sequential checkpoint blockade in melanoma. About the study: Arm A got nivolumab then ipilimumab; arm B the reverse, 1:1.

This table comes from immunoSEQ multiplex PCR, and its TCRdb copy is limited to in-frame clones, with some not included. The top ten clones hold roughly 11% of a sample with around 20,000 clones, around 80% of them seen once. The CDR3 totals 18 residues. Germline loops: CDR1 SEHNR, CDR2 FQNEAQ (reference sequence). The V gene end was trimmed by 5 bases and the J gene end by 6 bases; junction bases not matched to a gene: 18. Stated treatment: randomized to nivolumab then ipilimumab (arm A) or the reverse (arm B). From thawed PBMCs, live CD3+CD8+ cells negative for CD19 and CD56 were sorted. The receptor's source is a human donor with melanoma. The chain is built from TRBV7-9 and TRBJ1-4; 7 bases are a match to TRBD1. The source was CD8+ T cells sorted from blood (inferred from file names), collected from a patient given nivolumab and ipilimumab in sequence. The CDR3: CASSAWTGSSPPYEKLFF. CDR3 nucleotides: TGTGCCAGCAGCGCCTGGACAGGTTCTTCTCCCCCCTATGAAAAACTGTTTTTT.